This T cell receptor beta chain was identified during a study of patients and donors after allogeneic stem cell transplantation. The CDR3 contains 16 residues. V lost 2 bases to trimming and J lost 6 bases; unmatched junction nucleotides: 16. Germline CDR1 and CDR2: DFQATT and SNEGSKA (reference sequence). This clonotype came up a few times. Via MiXCR, TCRdb re-called the RT-PCR reads, giving one row per CDR3 protein. The repertoire holds more than 850,000 distinct CDR3 sequences, with 18% as singletons. The sample comprised blood, either unsorted or a sorted T cell fraction (not recorded which). This chain joins TRBV20-1 and TRBJ2-7; TRBD2 agrees at 7 bases. This sequence originates from a human donor who was either an allogeneic HSCT recipient or a stem cell or donor lymphocyte infusion donor (not recorded which). It is not recorded whose cells these are; they may come from a transplant donor. Here the CDR3 DNA reads TGCAGTGCTAGACCTAGGGGAACTAGCGCGATGGGCGAGCAGTACTTC. Translation: CSARPRGTSAMGEQYF.